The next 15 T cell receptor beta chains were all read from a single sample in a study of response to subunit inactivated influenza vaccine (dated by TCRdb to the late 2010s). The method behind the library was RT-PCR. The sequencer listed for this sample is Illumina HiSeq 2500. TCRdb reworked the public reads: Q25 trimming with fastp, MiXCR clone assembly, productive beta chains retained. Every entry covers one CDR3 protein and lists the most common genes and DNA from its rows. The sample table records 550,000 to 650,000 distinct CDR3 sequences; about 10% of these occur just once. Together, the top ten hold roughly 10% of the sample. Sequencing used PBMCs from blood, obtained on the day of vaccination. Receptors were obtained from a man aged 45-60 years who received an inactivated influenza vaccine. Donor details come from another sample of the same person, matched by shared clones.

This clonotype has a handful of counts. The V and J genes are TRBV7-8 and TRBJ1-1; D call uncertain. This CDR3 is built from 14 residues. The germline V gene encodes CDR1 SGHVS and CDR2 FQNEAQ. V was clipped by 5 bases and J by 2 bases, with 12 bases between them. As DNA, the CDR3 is TGTGCCAGCAGCCCGATTACGGGAAACACTGAAGCTTTCTTT. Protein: CASSPITGNTEAFF.

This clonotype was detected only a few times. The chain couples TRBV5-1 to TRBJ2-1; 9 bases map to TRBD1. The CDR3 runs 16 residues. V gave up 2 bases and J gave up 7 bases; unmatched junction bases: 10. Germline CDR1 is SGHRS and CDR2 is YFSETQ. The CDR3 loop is CASSFFPGQGNNEQFF. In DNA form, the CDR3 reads TGCGCCAGCAGCTTTTTCCCGGGACAGGGAAATAATGAGCAGTTCTTC.

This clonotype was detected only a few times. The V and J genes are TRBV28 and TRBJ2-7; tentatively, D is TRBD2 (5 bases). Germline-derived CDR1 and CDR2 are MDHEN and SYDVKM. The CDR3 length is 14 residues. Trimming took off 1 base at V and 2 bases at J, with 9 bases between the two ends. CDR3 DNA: TGTGCCAGCAGTTTATTCCGGGGTGCCTACGAGCAGTACTTC. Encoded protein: CASSLFRGAYEQYF.

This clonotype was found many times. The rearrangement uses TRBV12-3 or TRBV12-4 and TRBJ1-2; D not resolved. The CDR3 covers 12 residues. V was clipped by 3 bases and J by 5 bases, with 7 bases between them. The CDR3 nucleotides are TGTGCCAGCAGTTTTGGTCAGTATGGCTACACCTTC. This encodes CASSFGQYGYTF.

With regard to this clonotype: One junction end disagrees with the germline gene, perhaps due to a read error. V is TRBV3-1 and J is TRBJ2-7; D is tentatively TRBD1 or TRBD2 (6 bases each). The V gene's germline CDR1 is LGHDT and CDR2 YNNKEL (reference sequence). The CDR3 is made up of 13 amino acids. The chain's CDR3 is CASSQVPGAQLDF. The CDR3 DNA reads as TGTGCCAGCAGCCAAGTCCCGGGGGCTCAACTGGACTTC.

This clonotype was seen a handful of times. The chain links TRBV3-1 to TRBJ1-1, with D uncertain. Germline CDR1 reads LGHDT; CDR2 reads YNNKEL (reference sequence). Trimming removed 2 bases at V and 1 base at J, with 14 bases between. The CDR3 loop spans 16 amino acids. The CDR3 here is CASSQKGGRWNTEAFF. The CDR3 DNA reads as TGTGCCAGCAGCCAAAAAGGAGGGAGGTGGAACACTGAAGCTTTCTTT. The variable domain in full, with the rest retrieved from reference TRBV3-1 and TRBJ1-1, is DTAVSQTPKYLVTQMGNDKSIKCEQNLGHDTMYWYKQDSKKFLKIMFSYNNKELIINETVPNRFSPKSPDKAHLNLHINSLELGDSAVYFCASSQKGGRWNTEAFFGQGTRLTVV.

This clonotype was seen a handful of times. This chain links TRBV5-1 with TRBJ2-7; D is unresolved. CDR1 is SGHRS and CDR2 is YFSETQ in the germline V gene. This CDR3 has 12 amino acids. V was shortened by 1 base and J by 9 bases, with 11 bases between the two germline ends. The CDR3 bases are TGCGCCAGCAGCTTGAACTCGGGTTGGCAGTACTTC. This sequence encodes CASSLNSGWQYF.

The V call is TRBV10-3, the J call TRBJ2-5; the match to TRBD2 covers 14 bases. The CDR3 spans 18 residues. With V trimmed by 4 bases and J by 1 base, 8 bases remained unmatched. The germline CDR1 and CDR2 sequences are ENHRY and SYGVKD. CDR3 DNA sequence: TGTGCCATCAGTGCAAACCCGGGACTAGCGGGAGCCCAAGAGACCCAGTACTTC. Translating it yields CAISANPGLAGAQETQYF.

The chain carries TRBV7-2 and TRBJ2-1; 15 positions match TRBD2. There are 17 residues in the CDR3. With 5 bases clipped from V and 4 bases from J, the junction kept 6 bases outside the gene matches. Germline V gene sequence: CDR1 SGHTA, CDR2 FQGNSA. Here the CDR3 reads CASSLGTSGGLYNEQFF. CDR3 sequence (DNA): TGTGCCAGCAGCCTTGGGACTAGCGGGGGGTTATACAATGAGCAGTTCTTC.

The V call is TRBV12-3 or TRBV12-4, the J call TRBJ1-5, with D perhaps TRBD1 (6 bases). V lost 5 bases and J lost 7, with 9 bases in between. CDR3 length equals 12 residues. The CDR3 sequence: CASSTQGQPQHF. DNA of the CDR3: TGTGCCAGCAGTACACAGGGCCAGCCCCAGCATTTT.

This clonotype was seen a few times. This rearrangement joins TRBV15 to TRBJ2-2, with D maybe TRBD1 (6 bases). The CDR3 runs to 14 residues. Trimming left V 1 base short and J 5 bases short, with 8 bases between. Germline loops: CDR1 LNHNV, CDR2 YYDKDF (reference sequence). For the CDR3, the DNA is TGTGCCACCAGCAGAGGAGGGGGAACCGGGGAGCTGTTTTTT. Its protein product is CATSRGGGTGELFF.

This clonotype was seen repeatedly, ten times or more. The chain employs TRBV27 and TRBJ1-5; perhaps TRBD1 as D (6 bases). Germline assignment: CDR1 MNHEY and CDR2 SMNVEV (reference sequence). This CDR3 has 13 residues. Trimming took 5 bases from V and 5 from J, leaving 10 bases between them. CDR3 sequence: CASSPQGYQPQHF. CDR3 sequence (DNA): TGTGCCAGCAGTCCGCAGGGGTATCAGCCCCAGCATTTT.

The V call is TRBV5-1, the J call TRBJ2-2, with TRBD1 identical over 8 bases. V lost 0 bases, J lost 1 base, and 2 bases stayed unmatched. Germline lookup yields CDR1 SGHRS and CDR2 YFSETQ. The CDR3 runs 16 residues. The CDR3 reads CASSLGQGLNTGELFF. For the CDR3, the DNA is TGCGCCAGCAGCTTGGGACAGGGGCTGAACACCGGGGAGCTGTTTTTT.

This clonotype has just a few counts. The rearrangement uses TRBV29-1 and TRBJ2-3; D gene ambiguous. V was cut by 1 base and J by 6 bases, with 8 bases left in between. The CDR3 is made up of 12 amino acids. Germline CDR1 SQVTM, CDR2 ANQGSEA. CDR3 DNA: TGCAGCGTTGAAGTAGACATGGATACGCAGTATTTT. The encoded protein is CSVEVDMDTQYF.

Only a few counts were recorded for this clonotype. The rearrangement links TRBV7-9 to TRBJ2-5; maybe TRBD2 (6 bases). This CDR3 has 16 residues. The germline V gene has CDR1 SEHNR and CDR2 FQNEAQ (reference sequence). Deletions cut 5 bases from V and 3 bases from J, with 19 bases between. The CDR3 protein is CASSQSRDLGEETQYF. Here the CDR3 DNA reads TGTGCCAGCAGCCAGAGCCGGGACTTAGGGGAAGAGACCCAGTACTTC.